The 14 T cell receptor beta chains given below trace back to one sample, sequenced in a study of tumor and adjacent non-tumor tissue in lung cancer. No cell sorting was done before RNA was extracted from the tissue. TCRbeta libraries were built with three rounds of nested PCR, modified from ARM-PCR. TCRdb fed the multiplex PCR reads into MiXCR, producing one record per CDR3 protein. The sample lists some 71,000 distinct CDR3 sequences; approximately 72% were seen once. The sequenced sample was lung tumor tissue. Receptor source: a woman in her 40s with non-small cell lung cancer.

Worth noting for this clonotype: At one end the junction does not follow the germline gene, possibly because of a read error. The V call is TRBV6-5, the J call TRBJ2-3; D call uncertain. The CDR3 runs 14 residues. Looked up from germline, CDR1 is MNHEY and CDR2 is SVGAGI. The CDR3 DNA is TGTGCCAGTAGTTACAGAACTAGCACAGATACGCAGTATTTT. It is translated as CASSYRTSTDTQYF.

A remark on this clonotype: One end of the junction does not line up with germline, which may come from a read error. This CDR3 is CASNSTLGINRSSPLYF. For the CDR3, the DNA is TGTGCCAGTAACTCAACATTAGGGATAAACCGGAGTTCACCCCTCTACTTT. The rearrangement uses TRBV11-2 and TRBJ1-6, with D unclear. The CDR3 is made up of 17 amino acids. The germline gives CDR1 SGHAT, CDR2 FQNNGV.

To note about this clonotype: The junction shows a germline mismatch at one end, possibly a read error. The chain is built from TRBV5-4 and TRBJ1-1, with TRBD1 identical over 8 bases. Germline CDR1 reads SGHNT; CDR2 reads YYREEE (reference sequence). The CDR3 covers 15 residues. Written as DNA, the CDR3 is TGTACCAGCAGTTTCTCGACAGGGGCGAACACTGAAGCATTCTTT. Residues: CTSSFSTGANTEAFF.

Remarks on this clonotype: Compared with germline, one end of the junction differs, possibly owing to a read error. The CDR3 nucleotides are TGCGCTAGCAACTCGGGACTAGCGGGAGCGGTCGGGGTGCTATTATTT. Protein sequence: CASNSGLAGAVGVLLF. This sequence joins TRBV4-1 and TRBJ2-2; TRBD2 matches at 14 bases. Per germline, CDR1 MGHRA and CDR2 YSYEKL. This CDR3 comprises 16 residues.

With regard to this clonotype: Since the CDR3 does not end with the conserved phenylalanine or tryptophan, this likely comes from a read error. V and J are TRBV29-1 and TRBJ2-1; no firm D call. Germline CDR1 and CDR2: SQVTM and ANQGSEA. This CDR3 has 14 amino acids. As DNA, the CDR3 is TGCAGCGCCACTATCGGGTTTTCCTACAATGAACAGTTCTTA. Translation gives CSATIGFSYNEQFL.

This clonotype was recorded a few times. The conserved phenylalanine or tryptophan normally closing the CDR3 is absent here, so this likely arose from a read error. The V gene is TRBV6-6, the J gene TRBJ1-3; possible D gene TRBD1, 5 bases. CDR1 and CDR2 (germline): MNHNY, SVGAGI (reference sequence). This CDR3 is built from 16 residues. The CDR3 protein is CVSSPRQGRSGNTIYL. Here the CDR3 DNA reads TGTGTCAGCAGTCCCCGGCAGGGTCGGTCTGGAAACACCATATATCTT.

This clonotype was counted a few times. The V gene is TRBV28, the J gene TRBJ2-1; D possibly corresponds to TRBD2 (6 bases). Germline CDR1 reads MDHEN; CDR2 reads SYDVKM. Trimming removed 5 bases at V and 8 bases at J, with 22 bases between. This CDR3 is built from 16 residues. The CDR3 sequence is CASSPIEGGFRDEQFF. The DNA of the CDR3 is TGTGCCAGCAGTCCCATAGAGGGAGGATTCCGAGATGAGCAGTTCTTC.

This clonotype was counted ten times or more. The chain combines TRBV5-1 with TRBJ2-1, with 7 nucleotides matching TRBD1. This CDR3 has 15 residues. Trimming at V came to 4 bases and at J to 6 bases, leaving 10 bases not matched to a gene. Per the germline V gene, CDR1 is SGHRS and CDR2 is YFSETQ. The CDR3 nucleotides read TGCGCCAGCAGCAGCGACAGGGTACGATCCAATGAGCAGTTCTTC. Protein: CASSSDRVRSNEQFF.

This clonotype was seen once. The chain links TRBV11-3 to TRBJ2-1, with TRBD2 matching 10 bases. V lost 6 bases to trimming and J lost 5 bases; unmatched junction nucleotides: 10. CDR1 is SGHNT, CDR2 YENEEA, per germline. This CDR3 has 16 residues. Here the CDR3 reads CASSDQGLATNNEQFF. CDR3 nucleotide sequence: TGTGCCAGCAGTGATCAGGGACTAGCGACCAACAATGAGCAGTTCTTC.

A word on this clonotype: The junction differs from germline at one of its ends, possibly a read error. The rearrangement uses TRBV6-6 and TRBJ1-6; 9 bases match TRBD1. Germline V CDR1 and CDR2: MNHNY, SVGAGI (reference sequence). CDR3 length: 15 amino acids. The CDR3 region is CTSSLRTGEYSPPHF. The DNA of the CDR3 is TGTACCAGCAGTTTAAGGACAGGGGAGTATTCACCCCCCCACTTT.

Regarding this clonotype: The missing conserved phenylalanine or tryptophan at the end of this CDR3 makes a read error likely. This chain joins TRBV6-5 and TRBJ2-1; the match to TRBD2 covers 7 bases. This CDR3 has 14 amino acids. The germline V gene encodes CDR1 MNHEY and CDR2 SVGAGI. The CDR3, as DNA: TGTACCAGCAGCGGGGACGGAAACTACAATGAGCAGTTCATC. Translating it yields CTSSGDGNYNEQFI.

This clonotype has at least ten counts. The V gene is TRBV5-4, the J gene TRBJ2-7, with 9 bases matching TRBD1. The CDR3 is 13 residues long. The germline CDR1 and CDR2 sequences are SGHNT and YYREEE (reference sequence). Trimming at V came to 4 bases and at J to 7 bases, leaving 6 bases not matched to a gene. CDR3 protein: CASSQGQGREQYF. The CDR3 bases are TGTGCCAGCAGCCAGGGACAGGGACGAGAGCAGTACTTC.

This clonotype was detected ten times or more. The gene calls are TRBV6-1 and TRBJ1-4; D is unclear. Germline CDR1 MNHNS, CDR2 SASEGT. The CDR3 is 15 amino acids. V gave up 2 bases and J gave up 5 bases, with 12 bases separating them. The CDR3, as DNA: TGTGCCAGCAGTGAACTTGGGGTCGGGAATGAAAAACTGTTTTTT. Amino acids: CASSELGVGNEKLFF.

Details on this clonotype: The junction differs from germline at one of its ends, possibly a read error. V is TRBV7-9 and J is TRBJ2-1; 12 bases line up with TRBD2. Germline-derived CDR1 and CDR2 are SEHNR and FQNEAQ (reference sequence). The CDR3 is 13 residues long. CDR3 sequence (DNA): TGTGCCAGCCCTAGCGGGAGGGCCGTTGAGCAGTTATTC. Its protein is CASPSGRAVEQLF.